This entry lists 22 T cell receptor beta chains sequenced from one sample in a study of OX40 agonist ivuxolimab in advanced cancers. The protocol was immunoSEQ multiplex PCR, while the TCRdb copy is restricted to in-frame clones and leaves out a portion. This table holds 53,000 or so clones, around 88% found once. The sample consisted of CD4+ or CD8+ T cells sorted from blood, taken in a trial of the OX40 agonist ivuxolimab. The receptors were sampled from an adult with an advanced solid tumor such as melanoma, head and neck, liver or kidney cancer.

J is TRBJ2-5 and V is TRBV28; D unresolved. The CDR3 consists of 16 residues. Germline CDR1 and CDR2: MDHEN and SYDVKM. Trimming stripped 1 base from V and 5 bases from J, with 17 bases between. The DNA for the CDR3 is TGTGCCAGCAGTTTATTGGGCCAGGCCGCCAGGGAGACCCAGTACTTC. This codes for CASSLLGQAARETQYF.

The chain combines TRBV19 with TRBJ2-7; maybe TRBD2 (6 bases). V lost 6 bases and J lost 0, with 15 bases in between. The CDR3 is 15 residues long. CDR1 and CDR2 (germline): LNHDA, SQIVND (reference sequence). In DNA form, the CDR3 reads TGTGCCAGTAGCCGCGGGACCGCCGTCTCCTACGAGCAGTACTTC. Translation gives CASSRGTAVSYEQYF.

The rearrangement joins TRBV7-8 to TRBJ2-5; D assignment may be TRBD1 or TRBD2 (5 bases each). Germline V CDR1 and CDR2: SGHVS, FQNEAQ. Trimming took 5 bases from V and 0 from J, leaving 16 bases between them. This CDR3 spans 16 amino acids. Written as DNA, the CDR3 is TGTGCCAGCAGCCCCGATGTCGGGACCTACCAAGAGACCCAGTACTTC. Translated: CASSPDVGTYQETQYF.

The chain carries TRBV7-9 and TRBJ2-3; 13 bases are a match to TRBD2. Germline V gene sequence: CDR1 SEHNR, CDR2 FQNEAQ (reference sequence). V was clipped by 5 bases and J by 4 bases; unmatched bases: 6. This CDR3 comprises 16 residues. This CDR3 is CASSKGLAGVADTQYF. CDR3 coding DNA: TGTGCCAGCAGCAAAGGACTAGCGGGAGTGGCAGATACGCAGTATTTT.

The CDR3 coding sequence is TGTGCCAGTCTTAGGGGACAGGGGTATCCGGTTGGGAAAGCTTTCTTT. Its protein product is CASLRGQGYPVGKAFF. The chain employs TRBV19 and TRBJ1-1; TRBD1 aligns across 10 bases. From germline, CDR1 is LNHDA and CDR2 SQIVND (reference sequence). V was clipped by 8 bases and J by 9 bases; unmatched bases: 18. There are 16 residues in the CDR3.

The V and J genes are TRBV2 and TRBJ1-1, with D possibly TRBD1 on 5 matching bases. The germline V gene encodes CDR1 SNHLY and CDR2 FYNNEI. CDR3 length equals 12 residues. With 8 bases removed from V and 5 bases from J, the gap between germline ends came to 12 bases. The CDR3 protein is CASGEDKTEAFF. The CDR3 DNA follows: TGTGCCAGCGGAGAGGACAAAACTGAAGCTTTCTTT. Full variable domain (missing parts from reference TRBV2 and TRBJ1-1): EPEVTQTPSHQVTQMGQEVILRCVPISNHLYFYWYRQILGQKVEFLVSFYNNEISEKSEIFDDQFSVERPDGSNFTLKIRSTKLEDSAMYFCASGEDKTEAFFGQGTRLTVV.

The rearrangement joins TRBV20-1 to TRBJ2-1, with D tentatively TRBD1 or TRBD2 (5 bases each). Germline values: CDR1 DFQATT, CDR2 SNEGSKA (reference sequence). The CDR3 is 11 amino acids. CDR3 nucleotide sequence: TGCAGGGGGACCGCGGGCAATGAGCAGTTCTTC. Translation gives CRGTAGNEQFF.

The J gene is TRBJ2-7, the V gene TRBV20-1, with D unclear. The CDR3 extends over 10 amino acids. The germline V gene encodes CDR1 DFQATT and CDR2 SNEGSKA (reference sequence). V was trimmed by 6 bases and J by 3 bases, leaving 6 bases between them. CDR3 nucleotides: TGCAGTGCCAAAAACTACGAGCAGTACTTC. Protein product: CSAKNYEQYF.

This chain links TRBV5-8 with TRBJ2-3; D call uncertain. Trimming removed 0 bases from V and 0 bases from J, with 11 bases in between. The germline CDR1 and CDR2 sequences are SGHTS and YDEGEE. This CDR3 spans 16 amino acids. This chain's CDR3 is CASSLGMGWSTDTQYF. For the CDR3, the DNA is TGTGCCAGCAGCTTGGGTATGGGGTGGAGCACAGATACGCAGTATTTT.

The chain couples TRBV19 to TRBJ2-3, with D perhaps matching TRBD1 or TRBD2 (6 bases each). Trimming cost V 3 bases and J 1 base, with 17 bases left between them. The length of the CDR3 is 17 residues. Germline V gives CDR1 LNHDA, CDR2 SQIVND (reference sequence). The CDR3, as DNA: TGTGCCAGTAGTATTGAGGAGGGGGGAGTACGCACAGATACGCAGTATTTT. It translates to CASSIEEGGVRTDTQYF.

This clone has just a few counts. The rearrangement uses TRBV4-1 and TRBJ2-2; D call uncertain. Germline CDR1 and CDR2: MGHRA and YSYEKL. Deletions cut 1 base from V and 7 bases from J, with 1 base between. There are 11 residues in the CDR3. The CDR3 DNA reads TGCGCCAGCAGCCAAGGCGGGGAGCTGTTTTTT. Translating it yields CASSQGGELFF.

The V gene is TRBV5-5, the J gene TRBJ2-7; TRBD2 aligns across 9 bases. Trimming removed 8 bases from V and 2 bases from J; junction bases left unmatched: 11. Germline V lookup: CDR1 SGHKS, CDR2 YYEKEE (reference sequence). This CDR3 contains 15 residues. This CDR3 reads CARGGLRLAAYEQYF. Written as DNA, the CDR3 is TGTGCCAGAGGAGGGTTGCGACTAGCGGCCTACGAGCAGTACTTC.

The chain links TRBV2 to TRBJ2-2; D remains unclear. In germline, CDR1 is SNHLY, CDR2 FYNNEI. This CDR3 comprises 14 residues. V was trimmed by 7 bases and J by 1 base, leaving 10 bases between them. The DNA for the CDR3 is TGTGCCAGCATCGGGCAGATGAACACCGGGGAGCTGTTTTTT. Amino acids: CASIGQMNTGELFF.

With respect to this clone: The junction does not match germline at one end; this may be a read error. The V and J genes are TRBV5-1 and TRBJ1-4, with D unresolved. The germline gives CDR1 SGHRS, CDR2 YFSETQ. The CDR3 has 13 residues. CDR3 protein: CASSSTTNEKLFF. For the CDR3, the DNA is TGCGCCAGCAGCTCAACAACCAATGAAAAACTGTTTTTT. The full variable domain, rest sourced from reference TRBV5-1 and TRBJ1-4, is KAGVTQTPRYLIKTRGQQVTLSCSPISGHRSVSWYQQTPGQGLQFLFEYFSETQRNKGNFPGRFSGRQFSNSRSEMNVSTLELGDSALYLCASSSTTNEKLFFGSGTQLSVL.

The chain is built from TRBV5-4 and TRBJ1-1; no clear D. Looked up from germline, CDR1 is SGHNT and CDR2 is YYREEE (reference sequence). The CDR3 totals 13 residues. V was trimmed by 0 bases and J by 1 base, leaving 4 bases between them. Written as DNA, the CDR3 is TGTGCCAGCAGCTTGGCAGGGAACACTGAAGCTTTCTTT. Amino acid sequence: CASSLAGNTEAFF.

This clone was counted a few times. The chain employs TRBV4-2 and TRBJ2-3, with 7 bases matching TRBD1. Looked up from germline, CDR1 is LGHNA and CDR2 is YNFKEQ. V lost 0 bases and J lost 4; bases outside the gene matches: 7. This CDR3 has 16 amino acids. The chain's CDR3 is CASSQDVGQGADTQYF. DNA for the CDR3: TGTGCCAGCAGCCAAGATGTCGGGCAGGGGGCAGATACGCAGTATTTT.

The rearrangement links TRBV6-1 to TRBJ1-1; TRBD1 might be the D (5 bases). The CDR3 runs to 13 residues. Trimming shortened V by 6 bases and J by 6 bases, and 14 bases separated the two germline ends. Germline V lookup: CDR1 MNHNS, CDR2 SASEGT. CDR3 nucleotides: TGTGCCAGCAGCGACTATAGGGGTTCTGAAGCTTTCTTT. The encoded protein is CASSDYRGSEAFF.

V is TRBV2 and J is TRBJ1-2; 7 nucleotides align to TRBD1. The CDR3 consists of 13 residues. Germline trimming cut 5 bases from V and 4 bases from J; bases unmatched to any gene: 4. Germline loops: CDR1 SNHLY, CDR2 FYNNEI. CDR3 DNA sequence: TGTGCCAGCAGTCCTGACAGGGCCTATGGCTACACCTTC. This translates into CASSPDRAYGYTF.

This chain links TRBV5-1 with TRBJ2-2; D is undetermined. This CDR3 has 14 amino acids. Germline assignment: CDR1 SGHRS and CDR2 YFSETQ. Trimming left V 0 bases short and J 6 bases short, with 9 bases between. In DNA, the CDR3 is TGCGCCAGCAGCTTGGCCCCCGTTCCCGGGGAGCTGTTTTTT. Its protein is CASSLAPVPGELFF.

The V gene is TRBV4-1, the J gene TRBJ2-5; D ambiguous. The CDR3 covers 16 residues. V was shortened by 4 bases and J by 3 bases, with 18 bases between the two germline ends. CDR1 is MGHRA and CDR2 is YSYEKL in the germline V gene. In DNA form, the CDR3 reads TGCGCCAGCAGCCCGCAGACCCCGGGTCAGAAAGAGACCCAGTACTTC. Residues: CASSPQTPGQKETQYF.

J is TRBJ1-2 and V is TRBV6-5; TRBD1 matches 7 bases. This CDR3 is 15 amino acids long. V lost 0 bases to trimming and J lost 0 bases; unmatched junction nucleotides: 1. Germline loops: CDR1 MNHEY, CDR2 SVGAGI. CDR3 sequence: CASSYSGTANYGYTF. Here the CDR3 DNA reads TGTGCCAGCAGTTACTCAGGGACAGCTAACTATGGCTACACCTTC.

The count of this clone is one. This chain connects TRBV18 to TRBJ1-1; D gene uncertain. The CDR3 covers 13 residues. V gave up 6 bases and J gave up 6 bases, with 14 bases separating them. Germline V gene data show CDR1 as KGHSH and CDR2 as LQKENI. The CDR3 loop is CASSLYGEAEAFF. The CDR3 region has the DNA TGTGCCAGCTCGCTCTACGGGGAAGCTGAAGCTTTCTTT.